This TCR beta chain emerged from a study of T and B cells in COVID-19 patients (TCRdb year 2020). Notes on the research overall: Using TRB and IGH repertoire sequencing of peripheral blood, the study characterized adaptive immunity in COVID-19 patients who had active infection or had recovered. An age-matched reference group of some 40 healthy donors negative for COVID-19 antibodies was used as the comparison for repertoire analyses. A recovered cohort included about 18 patients who provided approximately 20 samples, and most of these patients had mild to moderate COVID-19 treated on an outpatient basis. Up to about 10 follow-up blood samples were collected per patient, with some samples spanning different disease stages in the same individual. A couple of patients were in both the active and recovered cohorts because samples existed from active disease and from after recovery. Critical illness requiring mechanical ventilation or ECMO was present in about 65% of the roughly 20 patients in the active-infection cohort. Median age was nearly 35 years in the recovered cohort versus less than 75 years in the active-infection cohort. Of the approximately 22 patients in the active-infection cohort, around 17 had comorbidities associated with unfavorable COVID-19 outcome. Over 8 million TCR sequences were analysed in a TCR and BCR sequence repository that covered a few dozen patients and under 75 time points. Beyond this particular receptor, the publication reports: During active COVID-19 the TRB repertoires were highly clonal, but at recovery diversity and richness rose above the levels seen in healthy donors. A total of roughly 2,500 exclusive TCR clusters, including approximately 33 low-pGen clusters, were found in the recovered cohort. Blood samples obtained from mildly ill patients during symptoms, as well as early samples obtained from severe cases, were available only in scarce numbers. Specific T cell subsets (CD4+/Treg/CD8+) and sorted SARS-CoV-2-responsive or tetramer+ T cells had not yet been sequenced, and these experiments were ongoing. Strongly skewed TRBV/TRBJ gene usage was reported in patients with COVID-19. The reported TCR clusters were stated to require prospective validation before clinical use. The cohort was considered too small for HLA contributions to COVID-19 susceptibility or severity to be assessed.

CDR3 length: 15 amino acids, cysteine to phenylalanine. Only CDR3 DNA is held: 45 bases, read in frame from base 1. Trimming removed 7 bases from V and 6 bases from J; the gene matches leave 9 bases unexplained. CDR1 and CDR2 are read off the germline V gene as MRHNA and SNTAGT. The run used an Illumina MiSeq. Multiplex PCR with BIOMED2 TRB-A/B primer pools was used to amplify the TRB rearrangements. Two consecutive PCRs added Illumina-compatible adapters and 7-nucleotide sample barcodes to the amplicons. Phusion HS II polymerase was used for all library PCRs. Amplicons were purified from gel with the NucleoSpin Gel and PCR Clean-up kit, quantified on Qubit, and pooled at around 4 nM. The quality of the amplicon pool was checked on an Agilent 2100 Bioanalyzer prior to Illumina next-generation sequencing. Per the authors' processing: Annotation of TRB rearrangements was done in MiXCR 3.0.8 with the default MiXCR reference library. Non-productive reads and sequences with fewer than 2 reads were removed, and every unique CDR3 nucleotide sequence was treated as one clone. R 3.5.1 was used to calculate clonality, diversity, richness and V-J gene usage. GLIPH2 was used for TCR clustering by CDR3 similarity, and generation probabilities were calculated by OLGA. Only GLIPH2 clusters with at least four unique TCR clonotypes present in at least three individuals were retained. Clones were called with MiXCR by TCRdb after fastp trimmed the public reads at Q25, and only in-frame beta chains were retained. Each record represents a unique CDR3 protein, reported with the most common genes and DNA among its rows. TCRdb, rather than the study authors, made the V and J calls. This sample is represented by roughly 5,000 distinct CDR3 sequences; 30% to 40% of them were singletons. Around 22% of the sample comes from the top ten.

Genomic DNA extracted from blood, in amounts of 250-500 ng, served as the starting material for amplifying TRB repertoires. This clonotype was observed once. It has no known antigen specificity. One base away there is no much larger clone; base qualities are not given. Evidence from a single read is weak. The clonotype comes from a human donor who had recovered from COVID-19. The rearrangement combines TRBV6-4 with TRBJ2-1, with 10 middle bases fitting TRBD2. Sequencing input: blood. The CDR3 in this case is CASTPLAGVANEQFF. The sequence in DNA is TGTGCCAGCACCCCCCTAGCGGGAGTAGCCAATGAGCAGTTCTTC.